A single sample gave rise to the 26 T cell receptor beta chains below, sequenced in a study of beta chain features in type 1 diabetes. Findings of the study overall: Within each of all four CD4+ subsets, Type 1 diabetes patients had TCRB CDR3s that were moderately but significantly shorter.

No antigen has been assigned to these receptors. cDNA synthesis used the whole RNA isolate, giving expressed TCRB sequences. Data came from immunoSEQ multiplex PCR; TCRdb stores just in-frame clones and leaves some out. Of a few hundred thousand clones listed, approximately 12% are singletons. The sequenced sample consisted of naive CD4+ T cells from blood. The origin of the receptors is a woman younger than 30 with type 1 diabetes.

The chain employs TRBV5-1 and TRBJ1-5, with no clear D. Germline-derived CDR1 and CDR2 are SGHRS and YFSETQ. V lost 0 bases and J 4 bases, leaving 5 bases between the germline ends. The CDR3 length is 13 residues. As DNA, the CDR3 is TGCGCCAGCAGCTTGGCTGTAAATCAGCCCCAGCATTTT. Translation: CASSLAVNQPQHF.

This clone came up a few times. This chain connects TRBV7-2 to TRBJ1-2; 7 bases match TRBD1. The CDR3 totals 14 residues. V shed 5 bases, J shed 2 bases, and the junction held 5 bases outside the gene matches. From germline, CDR1 is SGHTA and CDR2 FQGNSA. CDR3 DNA: TGTGCCAGCAGCCCACAACAGGGGAACTATGGCTACACCTTC. Translating gives CASSPQQGNYGYTF.

A few counts support this clone. CDR3 amino acids: CASSPLTSGVNNEQFF. Here the CDR3 DNA reads TGTGCCAGCTCACCTTTGACTAGCGGGGTAAACAATGAGCAGTTCTTC. The chain employs TRBV18 and TRBJ2-1; TRBD2 agrees at 11 bases. The J segment lost 5 bases and the V segment lost 3 bases, leaving 6 bases of the junction unmatched. The germline V gene has CDR1 KGHSH and CDR2 LQKENI. This CDR3 spans 16 amino acids.

The chain uses TRBV4-1 and TRBJ2-1; 7 nucleotides agree with TRBD1. V shed 6 bases and J 11 bases; nucleotides not matched to a gene: 7. The CDR3 has 12 amino acids. Germline V lookup: CDR1 MGHRA, CDR2 YSYEKL. The CDR3 DNA reads as TGCGCCAGCAGTTCGCAGGGGGTAAAGCAGTTCTTC. It yields the protein CASSSQGVKQFF.

The chain couples TRBV11-2 to TRBJ2-1; 10 bases are a match to TRBD2. Losses at the gene ends were 8 bases for V and 4 bases for J; bases not matched to a gene: 14. Germline CDR1 SGHAT, CDR2 FQNNGV. The CDR3 loop spans 17 amino acids. This chain's CDR3 is CASRLSGRASRYNEQFF. CDR3 bases: TGTGCCAGCCGGCTAAGCGGGAGGGCCAGTCGGTACAATGAGCAGTTCTTC.

The CDR3 DNA sequence: TGTGCCAGCAGCCCGGGTACCTACGAGCAGTACGTC. This gives the protein CASSPGTYEQYV. The chain links TRBV6-5 to TRBJ2-7; D is ambiguous. With 6 bases removed from V and 2 bases from J, the gap between germline ends came to 8 bases. CDR1 is MNHEY and CDR2 is SVGAGI in the germline V gene. This CDR3 spans 12 amino acids.

As DNA, the CDR3 is TGTGCCAGCAGTGACCCCTGGGGGGGGCGGACTGAAGCTTTCTTT. It specifies CASSDPWGGRTEAFF. V gene TRBV25-1 combines with J gene TRBJ1-1; possibly TRBD1 for D (6 bases). V lost 3 bases, J lost 5 bases, and 16 bases lay in between. Germline values: CDR1 MGHDK, CDR2 SYGVNS. The CDR3 covers 15 residues. Full variable domain (missing parts from reference TRBV25-1 and TRBJ1-1): EADIYQTPRYLVIGTGKKITLECSQTMGHDKMYWYQQDPGMELHLIHYSYGVNSTEKGDLSSESTVSRIRTEHFPLTLESARPSHTSQYLCASSDPWGGRTEAFFGQGTRLTVV.

This chain links TRBV15 with TRBJ2-1; the match to TRBD2 covers 11 bases. CDR3 size: 18 residues. The germline CDR1 and CDR2 sequences are LNHNV and YYDKDF (reference sequence). With 3 bases clipped from V and 8 bases from J, the junction kept 15 bases outside the gene matches. In DNA, the CDR3 is TGTGCCACCAGCAGTAGAATTAGCGGGAGGGCCGCGGCGGATGAGCAGTTCTTC. It translates to CATSSRISGRAAADEQFF.

This clone appeared a few times. J is TRBJ2-2 and V is TRBV29-1, with a weak D call TRBD2 (5 bases). CDR1 is SQVTM, CDR2 ANQGSEA, per germline. Deletions cut 4 bases from V and 0 bases from J, with 6 bases between. The CDR3 runs to 13 residues. The CDR3 here is CSVVLANTGELFF. The DNA for the CDR3 is TGCAGCGTTGTACTAGCGAACACCGGGGAGCTGTTTTTT.

This clone came up a few times. The CDR3, as DNA: TGTGCCACCCTAGCGGGAGAGTTGGGCACCGGGGAGCTGTTTTTT. Translated, it gives CATLAGELGTGELFF. The gene calls are TRBV28 and TRBJ2-2; 10 nucleotides line up with TRBD2. The V segment lost 10 bases and the J segment 4 bases; nucleotides outside the gene matches: 9. CDR3 size: 15 residues. Germline assignment: CDR1 MDHEN and CDR2 SYDVKM. Drawing the rest from reference TRBV28 and TRBJ2-2, the complete variable domain is DVKVTQSSRYLVKRTGEKVFLECVQDMDHENMFWYRQDPGLGLRLIYFSYDVKMKEKGDIPEGYSVSREKKERFSLILESASTNQTSMYLCATLAGELGTGELFFGEGSRLTVL.

This clone was observed a few times. The J gene is TRBJ2-7, the V gene TRBV6-1; 7 nucleotides agree with TRBD2. The V and J ends lost 4 bases and 4 bases, in that order; junction bases with no gene match: 4. The germline V gene has CDR1 MNHNS and CDR2 SASEGT. The CDR3 covers 13 residues. The CDR3 DNA sequence: TGTGCCAGCAGTGGTGGGACTACTTACGAGCAGTACTTC. The encoded protein is CASSGGTTYEQYF.

The chain links TRBV7-9 to TRBJ2-7, with 11 bases lining up with TRBD1. Germline CDR1 reads SEHNR; CDR2 reads FQNEAQ (reference sequence). V dropped 9 bases and J dropped 3; count of bases not matched to a gene: 7. This CDR3 is built from 14 residues. The CDR3 sequence is CASQAGTGGYEQYF. CDR3 bases: TGTGCCAGTCAAGCCGGGACAGGGGGCTACGAGCAGTACTTC.

In its sample, this clone was seen once. V usage is TRBV9 and J usage is TRBJ2-2, with D tentatively TRBD2 (6 bases). Germline CDR1 reads SGDLS; CDR2 reads YYNGEE. The CDR3 totals 15 residues. Trimming removed 0 bases from V and 6 bases from J, with 12 bases in between. The CDR3 coding sequence is TGTGCCAGCAGCGTAGCCGGGAGTAGGGCCGGGGAGCTGTTTTTT. Translated, it gives CASSVAGSRAGELFF.

J is TRBJ2-5 and V is TRBV7-9, with TRBD2 matching 7 bases. This CDR3 contains 17 residues. Looked up from germline, CDR1 is SEHNR and CDR2 is FQNEAQ (reference sequence). After removal of 5 bases from V and 4 bases from J, the junction contained 16 bases not matched to a gene. In DNA, the CDR3 is TGTGCCAGCAGCCGAGGCGGTCTAGCGGTTCCCCGAGAGACCCAGTACTTC. This codes for CASSRGGLAVPRETQYF.

V is TRBV7-8 and J is TRBJ2-5, with D possibly TRBD2 on 5 matching bases. Germline-derived CDR1 and CDR2 are SGHVS and FQNEAQ. Trimming removed 0 bases at V and 5 bases at J, with 13 bases between. The CDR3 is made up of 15 amino acids. Here the CDR3 DNA reads TGTGCCAGCAGCTTAGCGGCTAGCCGAGGGGAGACCCAGTACTTC. Translated: CASSLAASRGETQYF.

This clone has just a few counts. V and J are TRBV19 and TRBJ2-1; 7 nucleotides match TRBD1. Germline CDR1 reads LNHDA; CDR2 reads SQIVND (reference sequence). This CDR3 is built from 13 residues. V lost 4 bases and J lost 8; bases outside the gene matches: 5. The CDR3 DNA follows: TGTGCCAGTAGTAACCTTCAGGGGGATGAGCAGTTCTTC. The encoded protein is CASSNLQGDEQFF.

This clone was counted once. The chain employs TRBV5-1 and TRBJ2-2, with TRBD2 identical over 11 bases. In germline, CDR1 is SGHRS, CDR2 YFSETQ. The CDR3 length is 15 residues. The V and J ends lost 2 bases and 6 bases, in that order; junction bases with no gene match: 3. The CDR3, as DNA: TGCGCCAGCAGCTTCCTAGCGGGAGGCTCCGGGGAGCTGTTTTTT. It codes for CASSFLAGGSGELFF.

This clone was seen more than once but under ten times. This chain connects TRBV5-4 to TRBJ1-1; D is unresolved. The CDR3 is 14 amino acids. CDR1 SGHNT and CDR2 YYREEE come from the germline V gene (reference sequence). Trimming cost V 4 bases and J 1 base, with 11 bases left between them. The CDR3: CASSVPGANTEAFF. In DNA form, the CDR3 reads TGTGCCAGCAGCGTTCCGGGAGCGAACACTGAAGCTTTCTTT.

This chain connects TRBV29-1 to TRBJ1-3; 8 bases match TRBD1. Trimming took 5 bases from V and 8 from J; bases not matched to a gene: 11. The CDR3 contains 14 residues. CDR1 is SQVTM, CDR2 ANQGSEA, per germline. This CDR3 reads CSVQQGASLDTIYF. The CDR3 coding sequence is TGCAGCGTTCAGCAGGGGGCCTCCTTGGACACCATATATTTT.

This clone was picked up a small number of times. The chain uses TRBV2 and TRBJ1-2, with D possibly TRBD1 on 6 matching bases. Germline loops: CDR1 SNHLY, CDR2 FYNNEI. The germline V and J ends were trimmed by 3 bases and 8 bases, with 10 bases remaining between them. CDR3 size: 12 residues. The CDR3 DNA is TGTGCCAGCAGTGATGATGGACAGGGCTACACCTTC. Residues: CASSDDGQGYTF.

This clone appeared a few times. This sequence joins TRBV5-1 and TRBJ2-1; 10 bases match TRBD1. Germline lookup yields CDR1 SGHRS and CDR2 YFSETQ. This CDR3 spans 16 amino acids. V lost 4 bases, J lost 5 bases, and 9 bases stayed unmatched. CDR3 sequence reads: CASSVSGTGANNEQFF. In DNA, the CDR3 is TGCGCCAGCAGCGTTTCCGGGACAGGGGCGAACAATGAGCAGTTCTTC.

The chain couples TRBV5-4 to TRBJ2-5; 15 bases map to TRBD2. The CDR3 is 15 residues long. Germline V CDR1 and CDR2: SGHNT, YYREEE (reference sequence). Trimming at V came to 4 bases and at J to 4 bases, leaving 2 bases not matched to a gene. CDR3 bases: TGTGCCAGCAGCCCGGGACTAGCGGGAGGAGAGACCCAGTACTTC. It translates to CASSPGLAGGETQYF.

This clone occurred many times. The rearrangement joins TRBV29-1 to TRBJ1-5; D is possibly TRBD1 (5 bases). Germline V gene lookup returns CDR1 SQVTM and CDR2 ANQGSEA. The CDR3 has 13 residues. Trimming cost V 6 bases and J 6 bases, with 15 bases left between them. CDR3 protein: CSVRGGKGQPQHF. The CDR3 DNA reads TGCAGCGTCCGGGGCGGGAAAGGTCAGCCCCAGCATTTT.

This clone was recorded only once. The chain has TRBV9 and TRBJ2-1; 10 nucleotides line up with TRBD2. This CDR3 is 16 amino acids long. Trimming cost V 0 bases and J 7 bases; bases outside gene matches: 7. Germline V CDR1 and CDR2: SGDLS, YYNGEE. The CDR3 reads CASSVDPSGSGNEQFF. The DNA of the CDR3 is TGTGCCAGCAGCGTAGATCCTAGCGGGAGTGGGAATGAGCAGTTCTTC.

V gene TRBV20-1 combines with J gene TRBJ1-2; D gene unclear. This CDR3 has 11 amino acids. Trimming took 4 bases from V and 7 from J, leaving 10 bases between them. In germline, CDR1 is DFQATT, CDR2 SNEGSKA (reference sequence). The CDR3 protein is CSATGSLGYTF. In nucleotides, the CDR3 is TGCAGTGCTACCGGTTCCCTTGGCTACACCTTC.

The J gene is TRBJ2-7, the V gene TRBV7-2; 10 bases match TRBD1. Germline-derived CDR1 and CDR2 are SGHTA and FQGNSA. Germline trimming cut 4 bases from V and 4 bases from J; bases unmatched to any gene: 7. The CDR3 contains 15 residues. CDR3 sequence reads: CASSSPGQGKYEQYF. CDR3 DNA sequence: TGTGCCAGCAGCTCACCGGGACAGGGGAAGTACGAGCAGTACTTC.